Listed below are T cell receptor beta chains from one sample, sequenced in a study of T cell responses to AZD1222 COVID-19 vaccine. Data came from immunoSEQ multiplex PCR; TCRdb stores just in-frame clones and leaves some out. The table shows some 110,000 clones, with more than 80% occurring only once. The specimen comprised peripheral blood, sampled on day 0 of AZD1222 vaccination. The receptors were sampled from an adult in good health. CDR3s include the opening cysteine and the closing phenylalanine or tryptophan.

J | V | CDR3
TRBJ2-7 | TRBV4-3 | CASSQDHTSGYEQYF
TRBJ2-7 | TRBV10-3 | CAIGGDRFDEQYF
TRBJ1-2 | TRBV4-3 | CASSPSQGMNYGYTF
TRBJ2-3 | TRBV5-1 | CASSLMSTDTQYF
TRBJ2-3 | TRBV9 | CASSVRQTTDTQYF
TRBJ2-1 | TRBV29-1 | CSGSGTGSINEQFF
TRBJ1-4 | TRBV6-5 | CATRTGLEKLFF
TRBJ1-2 | TRBV7-9 | CASSSTNRIQWGGYTF
TRBJ2-1 | TRBV7-8 | CASSLVGAKRNEQFF
TRBJ1-1 | TRBV18 | CASSQTTGLVGEAFF
TRBJ1-5 | TRBV3-1/TRBV3-2 | CASSQEYGYQPQHF
TRBJ1-5 | TRBV19 | CASSSRDRGNQPQHF
TRBJ2-2 | TRBV5-6 | CASSPGTNTGELFF
TRBJ1-4 | TRBV4-2 | CASSQDQGMDGKLFF
TRBJ2-7 | TRBV13 | CASSPAWGSEQYF
TRBJ1-3 | TRBV20-1 | CSAKGVGTIYF
TRBJ2-3 | TRBV24-1 | CATSRERGRGDTQYF
TRBJ1-2 | TRBV4-2 | CASSHATGQVVPPYGYTF
TRBJ2-2 | TRBV5-5 | CASSQIPAGRNTGELFF
TRBJ1-1 | TRBV6-5 | CASSYGGSEAFF